This T cell receptor (beta chain) emerged from a study of blood T cell repertoires in COVID-19. Clinical histories supplied by participants themselves formed the basis of cohort assignment. Only in-frame clones appear in the TCRdb table, and some are missing; sequencing was by immunoSEQ multiplex PCR. The sample has fewer than 350,000 clones; more than 70% are singletons. After removal of 2 bases from V and 5 bases from J, the junction contained 3 bases not matched to a gene. The CDR3 length is 15 residues. The germline CDR1 and CDR2 sequences are LGHDT and YNNKEL (reference sequence). The V and J genes are TRBV3-1 (or the pseudogene TRBV3-2) and TRBJ2-7, with 13 bases that match TRBD2. Specimen: PBMCs or T cells enriched from blood (not recorded which). This TCR derives from a woman aged 30 to 39 who had been exposed to COVID-19. CDR3 DNA sequence: TGTGCCAGCAGCCAACAACTAGCGGGAGGGCACGAGCAGTACTTC. Translation gives CASSQQLAGGHEQYF.